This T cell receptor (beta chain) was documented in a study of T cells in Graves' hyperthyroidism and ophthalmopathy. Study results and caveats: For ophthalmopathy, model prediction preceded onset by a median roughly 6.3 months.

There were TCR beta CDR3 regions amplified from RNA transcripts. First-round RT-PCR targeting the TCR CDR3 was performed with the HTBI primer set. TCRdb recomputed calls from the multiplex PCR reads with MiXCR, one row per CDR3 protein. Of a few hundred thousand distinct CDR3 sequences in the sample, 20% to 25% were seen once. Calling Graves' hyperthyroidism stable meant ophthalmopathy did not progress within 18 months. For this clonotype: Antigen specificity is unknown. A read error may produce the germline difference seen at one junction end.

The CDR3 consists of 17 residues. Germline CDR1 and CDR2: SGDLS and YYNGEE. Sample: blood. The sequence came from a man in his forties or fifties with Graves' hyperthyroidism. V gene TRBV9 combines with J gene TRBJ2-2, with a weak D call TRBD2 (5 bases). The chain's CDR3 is CAGSVSRVATNTGELFF. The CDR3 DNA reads TGTGCCGGCAGCGTGAGCCGGGTAGCGACGAACACCGGGGAGCTGTTTTTT.